This T cell receptor beta chain was captured in a study of T cell responses to AZD1222 COVID-19 vaccine. Study results and limitations: Two doses of AZD1222 preceded a rise in Spike-specific TCR breadth and depth. Only a handful of people who got AZD1222 tested seropositive at baseline. Among the donors, most were white British and more were female, and clonal diversity was possibly underestimated.

The assay was immunoSEQ multiplex PCR, and TCRdb's table has in-frame clones only and misses some. In the table there are about 100,000 clones, around 90% of which are singletons. The CDR3 extends over 11 amino acids. Trimming cost V 8 bases and J 7 bases, with 11 bases left between them. Germline V gene lookup returns CDR1 MDHEN and CDR2 SYDVKM. Note on this clone: The antigen is undetermined.

The J gene is TRBJ1-2, the V gene TRBV28; perhaps TRBD1 as D (5 bases). The sequenced sample was peripheral blood, obtained on day 0 of AZD1222 vaccination. This clonotype originated in an adult in good health. The CDR3 DNA is TGTGCCAGCTGGACCACAGGTGGCTACACCTTC. As protein: CASWTTGGYTF.